This TCR beta chain comes out of a study of OX40 agonist ivuxolimab in advanced cancers. This table comes from immunoSEQ multiplex PCR, and its TCRdb copy is limited to in-frame clones, with some not included. The sample comprises fewer than 40,000 clones, roughly four fifths of which are singletons, and approximately 11% rests with the top ten. The CDR3 length is 15 residues. Germline V gives CDR1 SGHNT, CDR2 YYREEE (reference sequence). Sequencing used CD4+ or CD8+ T cells sorted from blood, obtained in a trial of the OX40 agonist ivuxolimab. The chain carries TRBV5-4 and TRBJ2-5; possibly TRBD1 for D (5 bases). The end of the DNA aligns better with TRBJ2-7, so the J call may be wrong. The TCR comes from an adult with an advanced solid tumor such as melanoma, head and neck, liver or kidney cancer. The CDR3: CASSLARQGNYEQYF. CDR3 nucleotides: TGTGCCAGCAGCTTGGCGCGGCAGGGTAACTACGAGCAGTACTTC.